Below, 21 T cell receptor beta chains from the same sample are listed, as sequenced in a study of blood T cell repertoires in COVID-19. Measured with immunoSEQ multiplex PCR; TCRdb has only the in-frame clones, and not every one. The sample shows some 250,000 clones, around 90% of them seen only once. The material sequenced was peripheral blood. These receptors were obtained from a woman aged 40 to 50 who had recovered from COVID-19.

The chain is built from TRBV9 and TRBJ1-3; D ambiguous. Trimming took off 3 bases at V and 0 bases at J, with 10 bases between the two ends. Per the germline V gene, CDR1 is SGDLS and CDR2 is YYNGEE. There are 15 residues in the CDR3. CDR3 coding DNA: TGTGCCAGCAGCGCAAGCCCCGTCTCTGGAAACACCATATATTTT. The encoded protein is CASSASPVSGNTIYF. The whole variable domain, filled in from reference TRBV9 and TRBJ1-3, reads DSGVTQTPKHLITATGQRVTLRCSPRSGDLSVYWYQQSLDQGLQFLIQYYNGEERAKGNILERFSAQQFPDLHSELNLSSLELGDSALYFCASSASPVSGNTIYFGEGSWLTVV.

This chain links TRBV5-6 with TRBJ1-4; D not certain. Germline assignment: CDR1 SGHDT and CDR2 YYEEEE. Trimming pared 0 bases from V and 8 bases from J, leaving 5 bases between. CDR3 length: 12 amino acids. The chain's CDR3 is CASSLGPEKLFF. As DNA, the CDR3 is TGTGCCAGCAGCTTGGGGCCGGAAAAACTGTTTTTT. The whole variable domain, filled in from reference TRBV5-6 and TRBJ1-4, reads DAGVTQSPTHLIKTRGQQVTLRCSPKSGHDTVSWYQQALGQGPQFIFQYYEEEERQRGNFPDRFSGHQFPNYSSELNVNALLLGDSALYLCASSLGPEKLFFGSGTQLSVL.

V and J are TRBV29-1 and TRBJ1-1, with 8 bases matching TRBD1. Germline loops: CDR1 SQVTM, CDR2 ANQGSEA. CDR3 length: 11 residues. J lost 11 bases, V lost 6 bases, and 8 bases had no gene match. This CDR3 is CSVHRTGGAFF. In DNA form, the CDR3 reads TGCAGCGTCCACCGAACAGGGGGGGCTTTCTTT.

The chain recombines TRBV2 with TRBJ2-7; D is possibly TRBD2 (7 bases). Germline V CDR1 and CDR2: SNHLY, FYNNEI. This CDR3 is 14 amino acids long. V gave up 4 bases and J gave up 3 bases, with 13 bases separating them. CDR3 coding DNA: TGTGCCAGCAGTGTAGGGGGGGCACGCTACGAGCAGTACGTC. Protein: CASSVGGARYEQYV.

V is TRBV18 and J is TRBJ2-4; 9 bases map to TRBD2. V was pared by 3 bases and J by 6 bases, with 6 bases of the junction left unmatched. The CDR3 is made up of 15 amino acids. Per germline, CDR1 KGHSH and CDR2 LQKENI. The CDR3 nucleotides are TGTGCCAGCTCACCTGGTAGCGGGAGTGGAAACATTCAGTACTTC. It encodes CASSPGSGSGNIQYF. The complete variable domain, with remaining parts taken from reference TRBV18 and TRBJ2-4, reads NAGVMQNPRHLVRRRGQEARLRCSPMKGHSHVYWYRQLPEEGLKFMVYLQKENIIDESGMPKERFSAEFPKEGPSILRIQQVVRGDSAAYFCASSPGSGSGNIQYFGAGTRLSVL.

V and J are TRBV5-1 and TRBJ2-1, with 8 bases lining up with TRBD2. The V segment lost 0 bases and the J segment 0 bases; nucleotides outside the gene matches: 5. CDR3 size: 17 residues. Germline V lookup: CDR1 SGHRS, CDR2 YFSETQ. The CDR3 sequence: CASSLEVSGASYNEQFF. CDR3 sequence (DNA): TGCGCCAGCAGCTTGGAAGTTAGCGGGGCCTCCTACAATGAGCAGTTCTTC.

The chain links TRBV6-5 to TRBJ2-7; TRBD2 matches 7 bases. The germline gives CDR1 MNHEY, CDR2 SVGAGI. The CDR3 runs 14 residues. Unmatched junction bases numbered 10, after V lost 7 bases and J lost 4 bases. In DNA, the CDR3 is TGTGCCAGCAACCGGGGGAGGGGTCTATACGAGCAGTACTTC. Its translation: CASNRGRGLYEQYF.

The chain uses TRBV5-4 and TRBJ2-1; a possible D gene is TRBD2 (6 bases). This CDR3 contains 12 residues. The V gene's germline CDR1 is SGHNT and CDR2 YYREEE (reference sequence). Trimming stripped 4 bases from V and 7 bases from J, with 9 bases between. CDR3 nucleotide sequence: TGTGCCAGCAGCCGCGCGGGGAATGAGCAGTTCTTC. This encodes CASSRAGNEQFF.

The rearrangement joins TRBV15 to TRBJ2-2, with 10 nucleotides matching TRBD2. The CDR3 runs to 15 residues. Germline V gene lookup returns CDR1 LNHNV and CDR2 YYDKDF (reference sequence). J was trimmed by 5 bases and V by 1 base; bases with no gene match: 1. The CDR3, as DNA: TGTGCCACCAGCAGAGCTAGCGGGGGTACCGGGGAGCTGTTTTTT. Translating gives CATSRASGGTGELFF.

This clone is a singleton in its sample. This chain joins TRBV6-2 or TRBV6-3 and TRBJ1-5, with a weak D call TRBD1 (6 bases). The CDR3 is 17 amino acids. Trimming took off 2 bases at V and 4 bases at J, with 18 bases between the two ends. Germline loops: CDR1 MNHEY, CDR2 SVGEGT. The CDR3 sequence: CASSYLFRGHPNQPQHF. The DNA of the CDR3 is TGTGCCAGCAGTTACCTTTTCCGGGGACACCCGAATCAGCCCCAGCATTTT.

The V gene is TRBV30, the J gene TRBJ2-1; D unclear. In germline, CDR1 is GTSNPN, CDR2 SVGIG (reference sequence). This CDR3 has 12 residues. V was shortened by 5 bases and J by 5 bases, with 10 bases between the two germline ends. The CDR3 protein is CAWAPGNNEQFF. The DNA for the CDR3 is TGTGCCTGGGCCCCAGGAAACAATGAGCAGTTCTTC.

V and J are TRBV7-6 and TRBJ2-1; TRBD2 might be the D (6 bases). The germline V and J ends were trimmed by 5 bases and 7 bases, with 18 bases remaining between them. The CDR3 is 15 residues long. Germline CDR1 and CDR2: SGHVS and FNYEAQ. The CDR3 DNA is TGTGCCAGCAGCCCCAATAGCGGTTCAGGGAATGAGCAGTTCTTC. Residues: CASSPNSGSGNEQFF.

The chain links TRBV7-8 to TRBJ2-5; D uncertain. The CDR3 covers 12 residues. The germline V gene has CDR1 SGHVS and CDR2 FQNEAQ. Trimming stripped 5 bases from V and 5 bases from J, with 9 bases between. The CDR3 DNA reads as TGTGCCAGCAGCCACGTCTATGAGACCCAGTACTTC. Protein: CASSHVYETQYF.

Only one count was recorded for this clone. The chain joins TRBV20-1 to TRBJ2-3, with a tentative D call TRBD1 (6 bases). V shed 3 bases and J shed 4 bases, with 14 bases lying between them. CDR1 and CDR2 from the germline V gene are DFQATT and SNEGSKA (reference sequence). This CDR3 comprises 14 residues. The CDR3 region has the DNA TGCAGTGCTAGTGGGCAGGGGTGGGCAGATACGCAGTATTTT. As protein: CSASGQGWADTQYF.

This clone has a single count. The V gene is TRBV25-1, the J gene TRBJ1-2; possible D gene TRBD1, 5 bases. V lost 6 bases and J 2 bases, leaving 19 bases between the germline ends. The CDR3 sequence is 16 residues long. Looked up from germline, CDR1 is MGHDK and CDR2 is SYGVNS. The CDR3 sequence: CASREPKGLLNYGYTF. The CDR3 DNA sequence: TGTGCCAGCAGGGAACCTAAGGGGCTCCTGAACTATGGCTACACCTTC.

This rearrangement joins TRBV7-9 to TRBJ1-1; the match to TRBD1 covers 8 bases. Germline V CDR1 and CDR2: SEHNR, FQNEAQ (reference sequence). V shed 7 bases and J 1 base; nucleotides not matched to a gene: 2. CDR3 length: 13 residues. The CDR3 coding sequence is TGTGCCAGCAACCAGGGGGCGAACACTGAAGCTTTCTTT. Protein sequence: CASNQGANTEAFF.

This chain uses TRBV18 with TRBJ2-1; TRBD2 matches at 7 bases. There are 12 residues in the CDR3. The germline gives CDR1 KGHSH, CDR2 LQKENI. Trimming cost V 7 bases and J 9 bases; bases outside gene matches: 6. The CDR3: CASFGGMAEQFF. In DNA, the CDR3 is TGTGCCAGCTTCGGGGGGATGGCTGAGCAGTTCTTC.

This clone was seen a single time. The chain combines TRBV4-1 with TRBJ1-1; D unresolved. The CDR3 loop spans 14 amino acids. From germline, CDR1 is MGHRA and CDR2 YSYEKL. Trimming removed 0 bases at V and 5 bases at J, with 10 bases between. CDR3 amino acids: CASSQDRAGTEAFF. DNA for the CDR3: TGCGCCAGCAGCCAAGATCGAGCCGGGACTGAAGCTTTCTTT.

The chain carries TRBV28 and TRBJ2-1; 9 bases align to TRBD1. Germline loops: CDR1 MDHEN, CDR2 SYDVKM. Losses at the gene ends were 6 bases for V and 10 bases for J; bases not matched to a gene: 13. This CDR3 has 15 residues. CDR3 protein: CASSHPGQGPWEQFF. The CDR3 nucleotides read TGTGCCAGCAGCCACCCGGGACAGGGCCCTTGGGAGCAGTTCTTC.

This chain joins TRBV4-1 and TRBJ1-1; D call uncertain. The CDR3 spans 10 residues. In germline, CDR1 is MGHRA, CDR2 YSYEKL. V shed 2 bases and J shed 11 bases, with 6 bases lying between them. This CDR3 reads CASSQPSAFF. In nucleotides, the CDR3 is TGCGCCAGCAGCCAACCTTCGGCTTTCTTT.

V is TRBV9 and J is TRBJ1-1; TRBD1 matches 9 bases. Trimming took 2 bases from V and 3 from J; bases not matched to a gene: 5. This CDR3 has 15 amino acids. Germline V CDR1 and CDR2: SGDLS, YYNGEE. The chain's CDR3 is CASSVAGTGYTEAFF. CDR3 nucleotide sequence: TGTGCCAGCAGCGTGGCCGGGACAGGGTACACTGAAGCTTTCTTT.